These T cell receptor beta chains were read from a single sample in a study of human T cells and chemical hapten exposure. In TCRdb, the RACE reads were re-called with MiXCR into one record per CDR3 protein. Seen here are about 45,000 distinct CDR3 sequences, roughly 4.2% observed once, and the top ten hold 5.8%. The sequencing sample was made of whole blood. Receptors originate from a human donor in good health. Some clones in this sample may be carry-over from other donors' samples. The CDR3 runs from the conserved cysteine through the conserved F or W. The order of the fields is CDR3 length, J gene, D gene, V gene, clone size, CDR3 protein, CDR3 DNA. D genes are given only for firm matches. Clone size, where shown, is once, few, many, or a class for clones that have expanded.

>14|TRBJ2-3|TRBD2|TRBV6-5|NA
CASREAGGSDTQYF
TGTGCCAGCAGAGAAGCGGGAGGGTCAGATACGCAGTATTTT
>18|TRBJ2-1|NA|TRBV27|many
CASSLHGGPPGPYNEQFF
TGTGCCAGCAGTTTACACGGAGGCCCCCCCGGTCCCTACAATGAGCAGTTCTTC
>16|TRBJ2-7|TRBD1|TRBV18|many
CASSSTGTGAKREQYF
TGTGCCAGCTCATCGACCGGGACAGGGGCAAAGAGGGAGCAGTACTTC
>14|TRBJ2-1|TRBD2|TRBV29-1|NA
CSALAGASYNEQFF
TGCAGCGCGCTAGCGGGAGCCTCCTACAATGAGCAGTTCTTC
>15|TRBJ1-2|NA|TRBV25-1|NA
CASSDIATGYYGYTF
TGTGCCAGCAGTGACATAGCGACAGGATACTATGGCTACACCTTC
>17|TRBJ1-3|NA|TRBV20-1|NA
CSARSNRGAHSGNTIYF
TGCAGTGCTAGGTCAAACCGGGGAGCCCACTCTGGAAACACCATATATTTT
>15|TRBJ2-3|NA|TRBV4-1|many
CASSQLGGRGDTQYF
TGCGCCAGCAGCCAACTTGGGGGTCGGGGCGATACGCAGTATTTT
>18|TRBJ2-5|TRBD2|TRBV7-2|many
CASSLDPPSGRAKKTQYF
TGTGCCAGCAGCTTAGATCCCCCTAGCGGGAGGGCCAAGAAGACCCAGTACTTC
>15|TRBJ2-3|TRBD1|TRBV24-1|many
CATSDWDRNTDTQYF
TGTGCCACCAGTGATTGGGACAGAAACACAGATACGCAGTATTTT
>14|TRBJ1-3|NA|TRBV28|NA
CASSPGGAGNTIYF
TGTGCCAGCAGTCCCGGCGGTGCTGGAAACACCATATATTTT
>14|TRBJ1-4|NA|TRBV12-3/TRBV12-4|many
CASSAPRFNEKLFF
TGTGCCAGCTCAGCTCCCAGATTTAATGAAAAACTGTTTTTT
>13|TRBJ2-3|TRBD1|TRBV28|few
CASSFQGAHTQYF
TGTGCCAGCAGTTTTCAGGGGGCTCATACGCAGTATTTT
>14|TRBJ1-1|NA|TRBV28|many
CASSLLASVTEAFF
TGTGCCAGCAGTTTATTAGCGTCGGTGACTGAAGCTTTCTTT
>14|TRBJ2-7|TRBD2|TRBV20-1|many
CSARGLEQNYEQYF
TGCAGTGCTAGGGGACTAGAACAGAACTACGAGCAGTACTTC
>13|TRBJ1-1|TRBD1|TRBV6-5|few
CASSRRQGTEAFF
TGTGCCAGCAGCCGAAGACAGGGCACTGAAGCTTTCTTT
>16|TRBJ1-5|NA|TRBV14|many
CASSQKGEGGNQPQHF
TGTGCCAGCAGCCAAAAAGGGGAGGGAGGCAATCAGCCCCAGCATTTT
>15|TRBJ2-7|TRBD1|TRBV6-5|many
CASRDRDSLPREQYF
TGTGCCAGCAGGGATAGGGACAGTTTGCCGAGGGAGCAGTACTTC
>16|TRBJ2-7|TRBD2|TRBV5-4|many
CASSLSMTSSSYEQYF
TGTGCCAGCAGCTTGAGTATGACTAGCAGTTCCTACGAGCAGTACTTC
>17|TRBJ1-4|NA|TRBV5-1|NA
CVSSLGGALATNEKLFF
TGCGTCAGCAGCTTGGGGGGAGCCCTTGCAACTAATGAAAAACTGTTTTTT
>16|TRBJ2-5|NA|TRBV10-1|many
CASSDDRGSGKGTQYF
TGCGCCAGCAGTGATGATCGTGGTAGCGGCAAGGGGACCCAGTACTTC
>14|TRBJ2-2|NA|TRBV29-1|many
CSVEDRTNTGELFF
TGCAGCGTTGAAGACAGGACCAACACCGGGGAGCTGTTTTTT
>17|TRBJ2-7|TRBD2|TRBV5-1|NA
CASSLGSSGTASYEQYF
TGCGCCAGCAGCTTGGGGTCTAGCGGGACAGCGTCCTACGAGCAGTACTTC
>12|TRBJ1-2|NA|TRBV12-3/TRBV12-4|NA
CASSQDRYGYTF
TGTGCCAGCTCGCAGGATCGCTATGGCTACACCTTC
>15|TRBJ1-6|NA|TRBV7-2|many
CASSLYWGSGSPLHF
TGTGCCAGCAGCTTGTATTGGGGATCTGGTTCACCCCTCCACTTT
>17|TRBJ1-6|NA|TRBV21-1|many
CASSTPKRGGDNSPLHF
TGTGCCAGCAGCACGCCCAAGCGGGGGGGAGATAATTCACCCCTCCACTTT
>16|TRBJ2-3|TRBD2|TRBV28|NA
CASSSRTSGSPQIQYF
TGTGCCAGCAGTTCTCGGACTAGCGGGAGTCCTCAAATCCAGTATTTT
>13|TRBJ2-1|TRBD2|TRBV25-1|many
CASRDSGNNEQFF
TGTGCCAGCAGGGATAGCGGGAACAATGAGCAGTTCTTC
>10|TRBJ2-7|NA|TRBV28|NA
CASSFNEQYF
TGTGCCAGCAGTTTTAACGAGCAGTACTTC
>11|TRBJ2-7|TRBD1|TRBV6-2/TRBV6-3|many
CASSRTGSLYF
TGTGCCAGCAGCCGGACAGGGAGTTTATACTTC
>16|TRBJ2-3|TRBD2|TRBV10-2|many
CASGMGTSGNTDTQYF
TGCGCCAGCGGGATGGGTACTAGCGGAAACACAGATACGCAGTATTTT
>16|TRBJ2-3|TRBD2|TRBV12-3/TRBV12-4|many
CASSLNRDYHHDTQYF
TGTGCCAGCAGTTTAAATCGGGACTACCATCACGATACGCAGTATTTT
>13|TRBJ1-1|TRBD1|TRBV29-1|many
CSAWTGRNTEAFF
TGCAGCGCCTGGACAGGGAGGAACACTGAAGCTTTCTTT
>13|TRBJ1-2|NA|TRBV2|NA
CASSGGGAYGYTF
TGTGCCAGCAGTGGTGGGGGTGCCTATGGCTACACCTTC
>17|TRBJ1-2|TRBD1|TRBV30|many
CAWSVRVGTGIIYGYTF
TGTGCCTGGAGTGTACGGGTCGGGACAGGGATTATCTATGGCTACACCTTC
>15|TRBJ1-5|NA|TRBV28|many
CASSLILNGERPQHF
TGTGCCAGCAGTTTAATATTGAATGGGGAGAGGCCCCAGCATTTT
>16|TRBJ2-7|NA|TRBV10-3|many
CAISDPTGIHSYEQYF
TGTGCCATCAGTGACCCGACAGGTATACATTCCTACGAGCAGTACTTC
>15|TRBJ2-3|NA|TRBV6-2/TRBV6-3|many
CASSYGTGGSDTQYF
TGTGCCAGCAGTTATGGGACTGGGGGCTCAGATACGCAGTATTTT
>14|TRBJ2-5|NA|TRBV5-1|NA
CASSLAGRQETQYF
TGCGCCAGCAGCTTGGCGGGAAGGCAAGAGACCCAGTACTTC
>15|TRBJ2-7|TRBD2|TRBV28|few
CASSFLAGSSYEQYF
TGTGCCAGCAGTTTCCTAGCGGGTAGCTCCTACGAGCAGTACTTC
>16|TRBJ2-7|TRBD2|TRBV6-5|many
CASSYGAGTSGIKQYF
TGTGCCAGCAGTTACGGAGCAGGGACTAGCGGGATCAAGCAGTACTTC
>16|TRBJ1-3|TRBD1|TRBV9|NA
CASSVQGGANGNTIYF
TGTGCCAGCAGCGTTCAGGGGGGGGCCAATGGAAACACCATATATTTT
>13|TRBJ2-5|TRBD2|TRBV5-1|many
CASSFREGETQYF
TGCGCCAGCAGCTTCCGGGAGGGAGAGACCCAGTACTTC
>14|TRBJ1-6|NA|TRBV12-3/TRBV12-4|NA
CASSLVPGNSPLHF
TGTGCCAGCAGTTTAGTCCCAGGGAATTCACCCCTCCACTTT
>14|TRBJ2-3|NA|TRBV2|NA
CASSVSGGTDTQYF
TGTGCCAGCAGTGTCTCCGGGGGCACAGATACGCAGTATTTT
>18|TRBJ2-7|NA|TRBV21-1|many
CASSNGESIPDFSYEQYF
TGTGCCAGCAGCAACGGGGAATCGATCCCCGATTTCTCCTACGAGCAGTACTTC
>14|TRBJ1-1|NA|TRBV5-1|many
CASSSESRSTEAFF
TGCGCCAGCAGCTCAGAGTCCAGGAGCACTGAAGCTTTCTTT
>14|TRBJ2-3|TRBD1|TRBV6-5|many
CASRHHRGQDTQYF
TGTGCCAGCAGGCACCACAGGGGGCAAGATACGCAGTATTTT
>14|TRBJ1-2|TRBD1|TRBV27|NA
CASSSGTGSKGYTF
TGTGCCAGCAGTTCCGGGACAGGTTCGAAAGGCTACACCTTC
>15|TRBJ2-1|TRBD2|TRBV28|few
CASSLSGSVGNEQFF
TGTGCCAGCAGTTTAAGCGGGAGCGTCGGCAATGAGCAGTTCTTC
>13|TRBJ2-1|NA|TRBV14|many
CASSQVLSGEQFF
TGTGCCAGCAGCCAAGTCCTCAGCGGGGAGCAGTTCTTC
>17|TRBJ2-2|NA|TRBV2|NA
CASSDGAKKGNTGELFF
TGTGCCAGCAGTGATGGAGCAAAAAAAGGGAACACCGGGGAGCTGTTTTTT
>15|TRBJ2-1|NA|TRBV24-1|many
CATSDFFTGSNEQFF
TGTGCCACCAGTGATTTCTTCACAGGGTCTAATGAGCAGTTCTTC
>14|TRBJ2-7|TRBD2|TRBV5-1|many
CASSLTSGTYEQYF
TGCGCCAGCAGCTTAACTAGCGGAACCTACGAGCAGTACTTC